This T cell receptor beta chain was identified in a study of blood T cell repertoires in COVID-19 (dated by TCRdb to 2019 to 2021). About the study as a whole: The collaborator samples originated in the United States, Italy and Spain and spanned the acute and convalescent phases of COVID-19. The prospective study material was composed of cDNA or gDNA derived from T cells, B-cell-depleted T cells, or PBMCs. The repertoires were released in a freely available public database meant as a resource for research on the immune response to SARS-CoV-2. The samples were drawn from two sources: the first 160 participants of the ongoing ImmuneRACE study, and over 950 subjects contributed by 6 global collaborators. Where HLA class I and class II types were available, the types were taken from metadata supplied by the sample provider, not from assay-based typing. Sample metadata almost always included a de-identified subject ID, COVID-19 status, age in years and sex. The dataset comprised deeply sampled blood TCRbeta repertoires from subjects exposed to, actively infected with, or recovered from COVID-19.

On this clone itself: Its antigen target is currently unknown. It has no much larger one-base neighbor in the sample; base qualities were not kept.

The paper as a whole reports these results and caveats: How much clinical and demographic metadata was included differed by source and by participant, and the metadata was provided uncurated.

TCRbeta CDR3 regions were amplified from genomic DNA using the immunoSEQ Assay, a bias-controlled multiplex PCR. The original methods were these. The number of nucleated cells in each sample was estimated by amplification of reference gene primers within the assay. Sequence reads were collapsed and filtered to measure the absolute abundance of every unique TCRbeta CDR3 rearrangement. For each sample, productive Simpson clonality was calculated as the square root of Simpson's diversity index over productive rearrangements. TCRdb holds this immuneACCESS table with in-frame rearrangements only. Some clones are missing; in checked studies, unresolved V genes explain under half, and the rest has no known cause. That table furnishes V, J and clone size, whereas the DNA furnished D and trimming. This sample gives approximately 94,000 clones in total; almost 90% of them show up just once. Jointly, the top ten make up roughly 4.6% of the sample.

CDR1 and CDR2 (SQVTM, ANQGSEA) derive from the germline V gene. Measured from the cysteine to the phenylalanine, the CDR3 is 12 residues long. The read is trimmed to its CDR3 DNA, 36 bases read in frame from base 1. V ends up 5 bases short and J 5 bases short, with an unmatched junction base count of 3. The collaborating institutions used their own protocols to collect whole blood in K2EDTA tubes. For TCRbeta analysis, collaborators shipped samples as frozen whole blood, isolated PBMCs, or DNA extracted from either of those sample types. The chain uses TRBV29-1 and TRBJ2-5, and TRBD2 aligns with 9 junction nucleotides. This receptor was obtained from a human donor in a cohort sampled during active COVID-19. The sequenced sample consisted of peripheral blood. The DNA reads TGCAGCGTTTTAGCGGGAGTTGAGACCCAGTACTTC. It translates to CSVLAGVETQYF.